What follows are 10 T cell receptor beta chains derived from one specimen sequenced in a study of cytomegalovirus exposure and HLA in healthy donors. Primers for the PCR totalled 60 Vbeta and 13 Jbeta. The assay was immunoSEQ multiplex PCR, and TCRdb's table has in-frame clones only and misses some. The listing records around 75,000 clones. What was sequenced was PBMCs. These receptors were obtained from a man between 50 and 59 years old in good health and CMV-seropositive.

This rearrangement joins TRBV5-1 to TRBJ1-4, with D hard to call. Trimming stripped 0 bases from V and 5 bases from J, with 11 bases between. The CDR3 covers 15 residues. Germline lookup yields CDR1 SGHRS and CDR2 YFSETQ. The CDR3 here is CASSLAVSRNEKLFF. CDR3 DNA: TGCGCCAGCAGCTTGGCGGTTTCCCGAAATGAAAAACTGTTTTTT. Using reference TRBV5-1 and TRBJ1-4 for the parts outside the CDR3, the full variable domain is KAGVTQTPRYLIKTRGQQVTLSCSPISGHRSVSWYQQTPGQGLQFLFEYFSETQRNKGNFPGRFSGRQFSNSRSEMNVSTLELGDSALYLCASSLAVSRNEKLFFGSGTQLSVL.

This chain links TRBV25-1 with TRBJ2-1; possibly TRBD2 for D (5 bases). Trimming cost V 1 base and J 10 bases, with 14 bases left between them. The CDR3 spans 14 residues. The germline CDR1 and CDR2 sequences are MGHDK and SYGVNS. CDR3 protein: CASSESLDLGEQFF. CDR3 in DNA: TGTGCCAGCAGTGAATCATTGGACTTGGGGGAGCAGTTCTTC.

The gene calls are TRBV7-9 and TRBJ2-1, with D possibly TRBD2 on 5 matching bases. The CDR3 spans 13 residues. Trimming removed 8 bases from V and 8 bases from J, with 16 bases in between. From germline, CDR1 is SEHNR and CDR2 FQNEAQ (reference sequence). CDR3 nucleotides: TGTGCCAGCCCGGAGGCTCCCGGGGATGAGCAGTTCTTC. It is translated as CASPEAPGDEQFF.

The rearrangement uses TRBV6-6 and TRBJ1-2; tentative D call: TRBD1 (5 bases). This CDR3 is built from 15 residues. Germline lookup yields CDR1 MNHNY and CDR2 SVGAGI (reference sequence). Trimming left V 0 bases short and J 4 bases short, with 12 bases between. CDR3 in DNA: TGTGCCAGCAGTTACTCAGGGGCGGGGACCTATGGCTACACCTTC. It is translated as CASSYSGAGTYGYTF.

The chain uses TRBV6-1 and TRBJ1-4, with D possibly matching TRBD1 (5 bases). The germline V gene has CDR1 MNHNS and CDR2 SASEGT. The CDR3 has 15 amino acids. V was pared by 1 base and J by 3 bases, with 9 bases between. The CDR3 nucleotides read TGTGCCAGCAGTGAAGATGGAGGGGCTAATGAAAAACTGTTTTTT. It encodes CASSEDGGANEKLFF.

The chain combines TRBV27 with TRBJ1-6; TRBD1 matches at 7 bases. The CDR3 is 15 residues long. The germline V gene encodes CDR1 MNHEY and CDR2 SMNVEV (reference sequence). After removal of 3 bases from V and 10 bases from J, the junction contained 9 bases not matched to a gene. The CDR3 DNA reads as TGTGCCAGCAGTTTCCTGGACAGGAAAAAGTCACCCCTCCACTTT. Translating it yields CASSFLDRKKSPLHF.

The chain employs TRBV7-2 and TRBJ1-2; the match to TRBD1 covers 10 bases. Germline CDR1 SGHTA, CDR2 FQGNSA. The CDR3 is 13 residues long. With 7 bases clipped from V and 6 bases from J, the junction kept 5 bases outside the gene matches. CDR3 in amino acids: CASKLGTGDGYTF. DNA of the CDR3: TGTGCCAGCAAGCTGGGGACAGGGGATGGCTACACCTTC.

This chain uses TRBV28 with TRBJ2-1; 12 nucleotides match TRBD2. CDR3 size: 15 residues. V lost 5 bases to trimming and J lost 8 bases; unmatched junction nucleotides: 7. Looked up from germline, CDR1 is MDHEN and CDR2 is SYDVKM. CDR3 loop: CASSPPTSGSDEQFF. As DNA, the CDR3 is TGTGCCAGCAGTCCCCCGACTAGCGGGAGCGATGAGCAGTTCTTC.

The chain has TRBV19 and TRBJ1-6; TRBD1 aligns across 8 bases. Per germline, CDR1 LNHDA and CDR2 SQIVND (reference sequence). The CDR3 extends over 14 amino acids. V shed 5 bases and J 10 bases; nucleotides not matched to a gene: 7. The CDR3 reads CASSPDRGGSPLHF. Written as DNA, the CDR3 is TGTGCCAGTAGTCCTGACAGGGGAGGCTCACCCCTCCACTTT. Based on the CDR3 plus reference TRBV19 and TRBJ1-6, the full variable domain is DGGITQSPKYLFRKEGQNVTLSCEQNLNHDAMYWYRQDPGQGLRLIYYSQIVNDFQKGDIAEGYSVSREKKESFPLTVTSAQKNPTAFYLCASSPDRGGSPLHFGNGTRLTVT.

This chain uses TRBV19 with TRBJ2-1; 9 bases align to TRBD2. Trimming cost V 3 bases and J 3 bases; bases outside gene matches: 12. CDR1 LNHDA and CDR2 SQIVND come from the germline V gene (reference sequence). This CDR3 is 18 amino acids long. The CDR3 region has the DNA TGTGCCAGTAGTATTGGGGAGCGGGAGGCCCCCTACTACAATGAGCAGTTCTTC. Amino acids: CASSIGEREAPYYNEQFF.